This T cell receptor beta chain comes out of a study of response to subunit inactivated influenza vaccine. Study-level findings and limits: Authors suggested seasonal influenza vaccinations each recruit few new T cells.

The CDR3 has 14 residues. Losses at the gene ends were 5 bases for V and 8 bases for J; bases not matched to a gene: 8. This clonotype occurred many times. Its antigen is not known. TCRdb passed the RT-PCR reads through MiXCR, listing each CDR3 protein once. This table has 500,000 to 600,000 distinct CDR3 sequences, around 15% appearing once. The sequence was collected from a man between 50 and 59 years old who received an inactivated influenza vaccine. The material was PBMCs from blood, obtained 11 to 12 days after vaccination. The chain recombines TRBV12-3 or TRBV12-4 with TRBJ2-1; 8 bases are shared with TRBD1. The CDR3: CASSKTGGGYEQFF. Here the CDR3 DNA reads TGTGCCAGCAGTAAAACAGGGGGTGGGTATGAGCAGTTCTTC.